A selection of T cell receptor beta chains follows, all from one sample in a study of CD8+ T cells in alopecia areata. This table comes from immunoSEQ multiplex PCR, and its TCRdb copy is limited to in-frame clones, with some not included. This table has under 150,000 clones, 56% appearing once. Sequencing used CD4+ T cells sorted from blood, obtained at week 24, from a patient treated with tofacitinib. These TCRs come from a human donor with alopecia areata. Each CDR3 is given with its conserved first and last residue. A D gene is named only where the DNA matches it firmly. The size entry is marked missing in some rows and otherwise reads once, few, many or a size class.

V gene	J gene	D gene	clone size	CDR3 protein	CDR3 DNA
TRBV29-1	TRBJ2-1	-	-	CSVEVQRGPYNEQFF	TGCAGCGTTGAAGTGCAGAGGGGACCCTACAATGAGCAGTTCTTC
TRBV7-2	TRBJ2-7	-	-	CASSLDWRGYSYEQYF	TGTGCCAGCAGCTTAGATTGGCGGGGATATTCCTACGAGCAGTACTTC
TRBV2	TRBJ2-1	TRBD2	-	CASSEVTGTSGYNEQFF	TGTGCCAGCAGTGAAGTTACTGGGACTAGCGGATACAATGAGCAGTTCTTC
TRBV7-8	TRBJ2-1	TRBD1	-	CASSLVLGTGFNEQFF	TGTGCCAGCAGCTTAGTTTTAGGGACAGGGTTTAATGAGCAGTTCTTC
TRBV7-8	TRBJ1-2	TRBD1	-	CASSFGTGRVSGGYTF	TGTGCCAGCAGCTTCGGGACAGGGAGAGTCTCGGGAGGCTACACCTTC
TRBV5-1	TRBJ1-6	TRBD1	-	CASRGQGNNSPLHF	TGCGCCAGCAGGGGACAGGGGAATAATTCACCCCTCCACTTT
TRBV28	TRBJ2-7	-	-	CASTDGTGPSSYEQYF	TGTGCCAGCACCGACGGAACCGGGCCGAGCTCCTACGAGCAGTACTTC
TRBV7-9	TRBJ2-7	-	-	CASSSSGYEQYF	TGTGCCAGCAGCTCATCAGGATACGAGCAGTACTTC
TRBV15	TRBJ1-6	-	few	CATSRDLLFAGSPLHF	TGTGCCACCAGCAGAGATCTCCTATTCGCGGGATCACCCCTCCACTTT
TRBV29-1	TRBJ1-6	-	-	CSVMASNNSPLHF	TGCAGCGTTATGGCATCTAATAATTCACCCCTCCACTTT
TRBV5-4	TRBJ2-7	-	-	CASSLDSGTGEQYF	TGTGCCAGCAGCTTGGATTCAGGGACGGGGGAGCAGTACTTC
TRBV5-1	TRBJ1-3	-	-	CASSPTVSGNTIYF	TGCGCCAGCAGCCCGACAGTCTCTGGAAACACCATATATTTT
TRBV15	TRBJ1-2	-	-	CATSRPSGRSDYTF	TGTGCCACCAGCCGTCCCTCAGGGAGGAGTGACTACACCTTC
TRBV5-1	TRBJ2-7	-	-	CASSIGRFYEQYF	TGCGCCAGCAGCATTGGACGGTTCTACGAGCAGTACTTC
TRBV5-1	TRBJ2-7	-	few	CASSLDGGPYEQYF	TGCGCCAGCAGCTTGGACGGGGGGCCCTACGAGCAGTACTTC
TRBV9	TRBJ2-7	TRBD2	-	CASSVGTGLAGYEQYF	TGTGCCAGCAGCGTAGGAACGGGACTAGCGGGGTACGAGCAGTACTTC
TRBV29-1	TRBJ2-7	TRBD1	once	CSGRTGYEQYF	TGCAGCGGCAGGACAGGCTACGAGCAGTACTTC
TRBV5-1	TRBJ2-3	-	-	CASSLEGATDTQYF	TGCGCCAGCAGCCTTGAAGGGGCCACAGATACGCAGTATTTT
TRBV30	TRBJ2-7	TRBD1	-	CACWGQDRAYEQYF	TGTGCCTGCTGGGGCCAGGACAGGGCCTACGAGCAGTACTTC
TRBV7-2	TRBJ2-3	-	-	CASSWAYTDTQYF	TGTGCCAGCAGCTGGGCCTACACAGATACGCAGTATTTT
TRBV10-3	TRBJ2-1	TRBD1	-	CAIRAGQGIYNEQFF	TGTGCCATCAGGGCGGGACAGGGAATCTACAATGAGCAGTTCTTC
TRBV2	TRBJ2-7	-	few	CASRDSYEQYF	TGTGCCAGCAGGGACTCCTACGAGCAGTACTTC
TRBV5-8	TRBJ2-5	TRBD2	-	CASSFRLAGEQETQYF	TGTGCCAGCAGCTTTCGGCTAGCGGGGGAACAAGAGACCCAGTACTTC
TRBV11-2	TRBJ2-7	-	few	CASSLNSYEQYF	TGTGCCAGCAGCTTAAACAGCTACGAGCAGTACTTC
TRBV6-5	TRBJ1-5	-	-	CASSYSQANQPQHF	TGTGCCAGCAGTTACTCGCAGGCCAATCAGCCCCAGCATTTT